Given below is one T cell receptor (beta chain) in context. What it binds is not known. A sample-barcoded 5' primer and a J-beta primer mix were used in a second PCR of roughly 6 to 11 cycles. With 12 random nucleotides, a template-switch adaptor tagged each individual cDNA molecule. TCRdb re-called the 5' RACE reads through MiXCR, storing one row per CDR3 protein. In the table there are about 800,000 distinct CDR3 sequences, 55% to 70% of which are singletons. The V gene's germline CDR1 is LGHNA and CDR2 YNFKEQ. Trimming left V 4 bases short and J 0 bases short, with 13 bases between. This CDR3 is built from 16 residues. This specimen comes from a study of blood T cells in healthy people across ages. Whole-study findings and limits: A roughly linear age-dependent decrease characterized TCR beta diversity per million T cells. When one million T cells were used, diversity estimates were thought to be underestimates. Strong correlation linked observed beta diversity and percent naive T cells.

This sequence was found in a man aged 25 to 40 in good health. The chain is built from TRBV4-2 and TRBJ2-4, with no clear D. The sample was blood. The CDR3 sequence: CASSPLGFVAKNIQYF. The CDR3 DNA is TGTGCCAGCAGCCCCCTAGGATTCGTAGCCAAAAACATTCAGTACTTC.